These T cell receptor beta chains were read from a single sample in a study of TIL therapy for anti-PD-1-resistant metastatic lung cancer. Libraries were prepared by immunoSEQ multiplex PCR; TCRdb keeps only in-frame clonotypes and omits some of them. The repertoire holds approximately 57,000 clones, roughly 77% seen once, with 2.9% in the top ten. The starting material was blood, obtained at baseline. These receptors were taken from a person between 30 and 80 years old with non-small cell lung cancer. CDR3s include the opening cysteine and the closing phenylalanine or tryptophan. The D gene is left open where the match is weak. Rows give clone size only sometimes, using once, few, many, or a class for an expanded clone.

>-|-|TRBV5-5|TRBJ1-1
CASSFLLGFNTEAFF
TGTGCCAGCAGCTTTTTGCTGGGTTTCAACACTGAAGCTTTCTTT
>-|TRBD2|TRBV18|TRBJ2-7
CASSPKFSGRGMREQYF
TGTGCCAGCTCACCAAAATTCAGCGGGAGGGGAATGAGGGAGCAGTACTTC
>-|-|TRBV2|TRBJ1-5
CASKGGSASNQPQHF
TGTGCCAGCAAGGGGGGTAGCGCCAGCAATCAGCCCCAGCATTTT
>-|-|TRBV6-6|TRBJ1-4
CASRLGTGGNEKLFF
TGTGCCAGCAGACTGGGGACGGGCGGTAATGAAAAACTGTTTTTT
>few|TRBD2|TRBV19|TRBJ2-2
CASSRVGLAGGPGTGELFF
TGTGCCAGTAGTAGGGTCGGGCTAGCGGGGGGGCCGGGCACCGGGGAGCTGTTTTTT
>-|-|TRBV11-2|TRBJ2-4
CASSLGGNIQYF
TGTGCCAGCAGCTTGGGAGGAAACATTCAGTACTTC
>-|TRBD2|TRBV5-5|TRBJ2-5
CASSLASRGGLETQYF
TGTGCCAGCAGCTTGGCCTCGCGGGGGGGCCTGGAGACCCAGTACTTC
>-|-|TRBV21-1|TRBJ1-5
CASSKETGGADQPQHF
TGTGCCAGCAGTAAGGAGACAGGGGGCGCGGATCAGCCCCAGCATTTT
>-|-|TRBV12-3/TRBV12-4|TRBJ2-7
CASRPDGPYEQYF
TGTGCCAGCAGACCGGACGGACCCTACGAGCAGTACTTC
>-|-|TRBV29-1|TRBJ2-1
CSVEVRGAGYNEQFF
TGCAGCGTTGAGGTCAGGGGAGCGGGGTACAATGAGCAGTTCTTC
>-|TRBD1|TRBV27|TRBJ2-7
CASSGQGGFYEQYF
TGTGCCAGCAGCGGACAGGGGGGTTTCTACGAGCAGTACTTC
>-|-|TRBV11-1|TRBJ1-1
CASSSRPGRNTEAFF
TGTGCCAGCAGCTCCAGACCGGGCCGGAACACTGAAGCTTTCTTT
>-|-|TRBV29-1|TRBJ1-4
CSVAFLGEKLFF
TGCAGCGTTGCGTTCCTGGGGGAAAAACTGTTTTTT
>-|TRBD2|TRBV7-2|TRBJ2-1
CASSASLAVNEQFF
TGTGCCAGCAGCGCAAGCCTAGCGGTTAATGAGCAGTTCTTC
>-|TRBD1|TRBV7-6|TRBJ2-1
CASSLRGRGQEQFF
TGTGCCAGCAGCTTAAGGGGCAGGGGGCAGGAGCAGTTCTTC
>-|TRBD2|TRBV13|TRBJ2-1
CASSSRQTSGFHYNEQFF
TGTGCCAGCAGCTCTCGCCAGACTAGCGGATTTCACTACAATGAGCAGTTCTTC
>-|-|TRBV7-2|TRBJ2-5
CASSEEETQYF
TGTGCCAGCAGCGAAGAAGAGACCCAGTACTTC
>-|TRBD2|TRBV19|TRBJ2-5
CASTGGERQTQYF
TGTGCCAGTACTGGGGGGGAGCGGCAGACCCAGTACTTC
>-|TRBD1|TRBV7-6|TRBJ2-7
CASSWDRDVEQYF
TGTGCCAGCAGCTGGGACAGGGACGTCGAGCAGTACTTC
>once|-|TRBV4-1|TRBJ1-2
CASSQEGRGPYGYTF
TGCGCCAGCAGCCAAGAGGGGCGTGGGCCGTATGGCTACACCTTC
>-|-|TRBV3-1/TRBV3-2|TRBJ2-1
CASSRSAGYNEQFF
TGTGCCAGCAGCAGGAGCGCGGGGTACAATGAGCAGTTCTTC
>-|-|TRBV20-1|TRBJ2-1
CSASSSRVNNEQFF
TGCAGTGCTAGTTCTTCCAGGGTGAACAATGAGCAGTTCTTC
>-|-|TRBV9|TRBJ1-2
CASSVETSTARGYTF
TGTGCCAGCAGCGTAGAGACCTCAACGGCCAGGGGCTACACCTTC
>few|-|TRBV25-1|TRBJ2-3
CASSEFGDTQYF
TGTGCCAGCAGTGAATTTGGAGATACGCAGTATTTT
>-|-|TRBV7-9|TRBJ2-7
CASSLDYYEQYF
TGTGCCAGCAGCTTAGACTACTACGAGCAGTACTTC
>-|-|TRBV7-9|TRBJ1-1
CASSFRETEAFF
TGTGCCAGCAGCTTCCGGGAAACTGAAGCTTTCTTT
>-|TRBD1|TRBV5-1|TRBJ1-3
CASGEQGQGNTIYF
TGCGCCTCCGGGGAACAGGGGCAAGGAAACACCATATATTTT
>-|-|TRBV2|TRBJ2-7
CASSRQSSYEQYF
TGTGCCAGCAGCCGACAGAGCTCCTACGAGCAGTACTTC
>once|-|TRBV12-3/TRBV12-4|TRBJ1-5
CASTYRFNQPQHF
TGTGCCAGCACCTATCGGTTCAATCAGCCCCAGCATTTT
>-|-|TRBV28|TRBJ2-1
CASTPQGGAYNEQFF
TGTGCCAGCACCCCCCAAGGAGGGGCTTACAATGAGCAGTTCTTC
>-|-|TRBV19|TRBJ1-1
CASSMIMNTEAFF
TGTGCCAGTAGTATGATCATGAACACTGAAGCTTTCTTT
>-|-|TRBV11-1|TRBJ2-6
CASSRVQSSGANVLTF
TGTGCCAGCAGCCGAGTTCAGAGCTCTGGGGCCAACGTCCTGACTTTC
>-|-|TRBV5-5|TRBJ2-5
CASSLGIGWQETQYF
TGTGCCAGCAGTTTGGGGATTGGTTGGCAAGAGACCCAGTACTTC
>once|-|TRBV28|TRBJ2-7
CASSLDQGLPYEQYF
TGTGCCAGCAGTTTAGACCAGGGATTACCCTACGAGCAGTACTTC
>-|TRBD1|TRBV5-1|TRBJ1-5
CASSRGQGDQPQHF
TGCGCCAGCAGCCGGGGACAGGGGGATCAGCCCCAGCATTTT
>once|TRBD1|TRBV6-1|TRBJ1-2
CASSEDRGRTFGYTF
TGTGCCAGCAGTGAGGACAGGGGGCGAACGTTTGGCTACACCTTC
>-|-|TRBV7-2|TRBJ2-3
CASSFRDRGHADTQYF
TGTGCCAGCAGCTTCCGGGACCGAGGCCACGCAGATACGCAGTATTTT
>-|-|TRBV7-2|TRBJ2-3
CASSLEYTDTQYF
TGTGCCAGCAGCTTAGAATACACAGATACGCAGTATTTT
>once|-|TRBV7-2|TRBJ2-1
CASSLGLWGDEQFF
TGTGCCAGCAGCTTAGGACTGTGGGGGGATGAGCAGTTCTTC
>-|-|TRBV11-2|TRBJ2-5
CASSLNPGTETQYF
TGTGCCAGCAGCTTAAACCCGGGGACCGAGACCCAGTACTTC
>-|TRBD1|TRBV27|TRBJ1-5
CASKRLNRGGNQPQHF
TGTGCCAGCAAAAGACTAAACAGGGGCGGCAATCAGCCCCAGCATTTT
>-|-|TRBV27|TRBJ2-2
CASTGWAPGELFF
TGTGCCAGCACTGGGTGGGCGCCCGGGGAGCTGTTTTTT